This TCR beta chain is from a study of T cells in Graves' hyperthyroidism and ophthalmopathy. In germline, CDR1 is MNHNS, CDR2 SASEGT. The length of the CDR3 is 13 residues. The germline V and J ends were trimmed by 3 bases and 5 bases, with 9 bases remaining between them. RNA transcripts gave rise to amplified TCR beta CDR3 regions. The HTBI primer set drove a first-round RT-PCR of the TCR CDR3. Using its own MiXCR run on the multiplex PCR reads, TCRdb lists one record per CDR3 protein. The sample shows over 700,000 distinct CDR3 sequences, around 19% of them seen only once. This clonotype came up many times.

This clonotype originated in a woman aged 50 to 60 with Graves' hyperthyroidism that later progressed to Graves' ophthalmopathy. The sample taken for sequencing was blood. V gene TRBV6-1 combines with J gene TRBJ2-3; possible D gene TRBD1, 6 bases. CDR3 DNA sequence: TGTGCCAGCAGTGACAGGGGAAGAGATACGCAGTATTTT. It encodes CASSDRGRDTQYF.